These 3 T cell receptor beta chains share one sample of origin, sequenced in a study of identifying expanded T cells in peripheral blood. Assay used: immunoSEQ multiplex PCR; TCRdb lists only in-frame clones, some missing. The sample contains about 94,000 clones, 88% of which appear only once. Sequencing was carried out using blood. Source of these receptors: a person between 18 and 69 years old in good health.

This clone has only one observation. The J gene is TRBJ2-1, the V gene TRBV11-3; TRBD2 matches 9 bases. The CDR3 length is 15 residues. Per the germline V gene, CDR1 is SGHNT and CDR2 is YENEEA. J gave up 2 bases and V 3 bases, and 2 bases lay outside the gene matches. Written as DNA, the CDR3 is TGTGCCAGCAGCTTGCGCGGGAGGGCCTACAATGAGCAGTTCTTC. Its translation: CASSLRGRAYNEQFF.

The rearrangement joins TRBV15 to TRBJ2-3, with D possibly being TRBD2 (5 bases). The CDR3 is 14 amino acids. From germline, CDR1 is LNHNV and CDR2 YYDKDF (reference sequence). Trimming took 8 bases from V and 1 from J, leaving 13 bases between them. This CDR3 is CATSIPGGTDTQYF. In DNA form, the CDR3 reads TGTGCCACCTCGATTCCCGGGGGCACAGATACGCAGTATTTT.

The V and J genes are TRBV27 and TRBJ2-7; no clear D gene. Germline V gene sequence: CDR1 MNHEY, CDR2 SMNVEV (reference sequence). The CDR3 is 14 residues long. V was pared by 2 bases and J by 1 base, with 9 bases between. The CDR3 DNA reads as TGTGCCAGCAGTTTAACAGCTGCTTCCTACGAGCAGTACTTC. Its translation: CASSLTAASYEQYF.